The present T cell receptor (beta chain) was sequenced within a study of cytomegalovirus exposure and HLA in healthy donors. This PCR relied on a set of 60 Vbeta primers and 13 Jbeta primers. Sequenced by immunoSEQ multiplex PCR; TCRdb stores in-frame clones only, minus some. The repertoire holds some 130,000 clones, with approximately 83% as singletons. The germline V gene encodes CDR1 DFQATT and CDR2 SNEGSKA (reference sequence). The CDR3 is 11 residues long. V was clipped by 6 bases and J by 3 bases, with 9 bases between them. The sample was PBMCs. The chain combines TRBV20-1 with TRBJ2-7; D may be TRBD1 (6 bases). The sequence came from a man aged 40-49 years in good health and CMV-seronegative. The CDR3 protein is CSAVGHYEQYF. For the CDR3, the DNA is TGCAGTGCGGTGGGACACTACGAGCAGTACTTC.